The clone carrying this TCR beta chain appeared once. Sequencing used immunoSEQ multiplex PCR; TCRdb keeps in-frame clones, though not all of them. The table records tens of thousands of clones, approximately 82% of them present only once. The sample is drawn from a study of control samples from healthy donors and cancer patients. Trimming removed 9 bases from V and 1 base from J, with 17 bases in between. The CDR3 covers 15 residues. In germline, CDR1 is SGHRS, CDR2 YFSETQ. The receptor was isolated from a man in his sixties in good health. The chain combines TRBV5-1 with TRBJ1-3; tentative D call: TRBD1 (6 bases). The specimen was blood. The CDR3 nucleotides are TGCGCCACCTCCCAGGACAGTTCTTCTGGAAACACCATATATTTT. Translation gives CATSQDSSSGNTIYF.